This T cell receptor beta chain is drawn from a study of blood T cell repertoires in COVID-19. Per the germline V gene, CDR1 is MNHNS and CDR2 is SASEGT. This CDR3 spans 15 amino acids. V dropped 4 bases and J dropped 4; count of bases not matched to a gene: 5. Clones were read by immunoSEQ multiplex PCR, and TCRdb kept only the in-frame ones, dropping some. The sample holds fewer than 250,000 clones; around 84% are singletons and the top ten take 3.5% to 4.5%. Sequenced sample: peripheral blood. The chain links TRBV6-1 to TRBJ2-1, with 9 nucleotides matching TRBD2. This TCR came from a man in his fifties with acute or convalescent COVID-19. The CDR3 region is CASSVAGANYNEQFF. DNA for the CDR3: TGTGCCAGCAGTGTAGCGGGGGCGAATTACAATGAGCAGTTCTTC.